This TCR beta chain derives from a study of cytomegalovirus exposure and HLA in healthy donors. General study findings and limits: Immune exposure information comprised only CMV serostatus. Another analysis was done later, and it associated approximately 15,000 TCR beta sequences with HLA alleles at 0.05 false discovery rate.

Concerning this clone: Antigen specificity is unknown.

The CDR3 sequence is 13 residues long. V lost 7 bases and J lost 3; bases outside the gene matches: 6. CDR1 and CDR2 from the germline V gene are SNHLY and FYNNEI. The PCR made use of 60 Vbeta and 13 Jbeta primers. Generated by immunoSEQ multiplex PCR, the TCRdb table keeps only in-frame clones and is missing some. The table lists 200,000 to 250,000 clones, with more than 0.75% in the top ten. The specimen sequenced was PBMCs. This chain uses TRBV2 with TRBJ2-7, with 7 bases aligning to TRBD1. The sequence derives from a woman aged 25 to 39 in good health and CMV-seropositive. Written as DNA, the CDR3 is TGTGCCAGCATTAGGGACAGATTCTACGAGCAGTACTTC. Translation gives CASIRDRFYEQYF.